The entry that follows covers one T cell receptor (beta chain) sequence. The source of the sample is a study of blood T cell repertoires in COVID-19. About the study: Samples representing acute and convalescent COVID-19 were sourced from the United States, Italy and Spain. PBMCs, B-cell-depleted T cells, or T cells were the source of the cDNA or gDNA that made up the material.

J gave up 10 bases and V 4 bases, and 10 bases lay outside the gene matches. The CDR3 spans 16 residues. In germline, CDR1 is MGHRA, CDR2 YSYEKL. The authors' processing: Nucleated cell counts were estimated from reference gene primer amplification. Profiling relied on immunoSEQ multiplex PCR, and the TCRdb table lists in-frame clones only, not all of them. That table furnishes V, J and clone size, whereas the DNA furnished D and trimming. The sample records about 98,000 clones, roughly 86% being singletons. This clonotype was sampled from a man between 45 and 60 years old with acute or convalescent COVID-19. The V call is TRBV4-1, the J call TRBJ1-4; 12 positions agree with TRBD1. Sample: peripheral blood. CDR3 nucleotide sequence: TGCGCCAGCAGCCCAGGAGGGACAGGGGGCCGGGTAAAACTGTTTTTT. It encodes CASSPGGTGGRVKLFF.